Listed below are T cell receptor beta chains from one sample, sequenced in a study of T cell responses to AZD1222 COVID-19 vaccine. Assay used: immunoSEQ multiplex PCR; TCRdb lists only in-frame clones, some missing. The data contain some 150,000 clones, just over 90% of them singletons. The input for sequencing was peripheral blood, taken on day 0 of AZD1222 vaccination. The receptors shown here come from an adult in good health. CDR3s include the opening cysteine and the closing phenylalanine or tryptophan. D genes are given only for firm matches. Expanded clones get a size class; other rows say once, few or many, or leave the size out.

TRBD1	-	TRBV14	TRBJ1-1	CASSPGQGKGHTEAFF	TGTGCCAGCAGCCCGGGACAGGGTAAAGGGCACACTGAAGCTTTCTTT
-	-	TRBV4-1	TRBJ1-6	CASSLAGQNPDSPLHF	TGCGCCAGCAGCCTGGCCGGACAGAACCCAGACTCACCCCTCCACTTT
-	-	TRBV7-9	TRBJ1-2	CASSLDYYGYTF	TGTGCCAGCAGCCTCGACTATTATGGCTACACCTTC
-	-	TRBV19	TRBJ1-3	CATTQGSGNTIYF	TGTGCCACCACACAGGGTTCTGGAAACACCATATATTTT
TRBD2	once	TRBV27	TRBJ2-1	CASSVRGGLGNEQFF	TGTGCCAGCAGTGTCCGGGGGGGCCTGGGGAATGAGCAGTTCTTC
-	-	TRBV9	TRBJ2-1	CASSVVSGVYNEQFF	TGTGCCAGCAGCGTAGTTTCGGGGGTATACAATGAGCAGTTCTTC
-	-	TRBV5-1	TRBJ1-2	CASSTATNYGYTF	TGCGCCAGCAGCACAGCCACTAACTATGGCTACACCTTC
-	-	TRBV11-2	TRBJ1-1	CASSQDRNTEAFF	TGTGCCAGCAGCCAGGACAGGAACACTGAAGCTTTCTTT
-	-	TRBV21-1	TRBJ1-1	CASSLSGAGGMNTEAFF	TGTGCCAGCAGCCTCTCAGGGGCAGGAGGCATGAACACTGAAGCTTTCTTT
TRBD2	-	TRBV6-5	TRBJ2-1	CASSYSPGGSEQFF	TGTGCCAGCAGTTACTCACCGGGGGGTAGTGAGCAGTTCTTC
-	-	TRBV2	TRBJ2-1	CASSYEGIASGFEQFF	TGTGCCAGCAGTTACGAGGGGATAGCGAGTGGTTTTGAGCAGTTCTTC
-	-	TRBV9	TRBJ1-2	CASSVGNGYTF	TGTGCCAGCAGCGTAGGGAATGGCTACACCTTC
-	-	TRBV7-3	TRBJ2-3	CASSLAGGASTDTQYF	TGTGCCAGCAGCTTAGCAGGGGGGGCCAGCACAGATACGCAGTATTTT
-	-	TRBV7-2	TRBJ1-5	CASSLVGRGGNQPQHF	TGTGCCAGCAGCTTAGTCGGCAGGGGCGGCAATCAGCCCCAGCATTTT
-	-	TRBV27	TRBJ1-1	CASRLYQGSHTAFF	TGTGCCAGCAGGCTCTATCAGGGTTCTCACACGGCTTTCTTT
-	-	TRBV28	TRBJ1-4	CASSPPGGRVGEKLFF	TGTGCCAGCAGTCCTCCGGGGGGCAGGGTCGGAGAAAAACTGTTTTTT
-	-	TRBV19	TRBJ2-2	CASKNLGTGELFF	TGTGCCAGTAAGAACTTAGGGACCGGGGAGCTGTTTTTT